The 16 T cell receptor beta chains below were found in one sample sequenced in a study of T cell responses to AZD1222 COVID-19 vaccine. Clones were read by immunoSEQ multiplex PCR, and TCRdb kept only the in-frame ones, dropping some. The sample holds some 96,000 clones; approximately 87% are singletons and the top ten take 4% to 5%. The sequencing here drew on peripheral blood, taken on day 0 of MenACWY control vaccination. These receptors were collected from an adult in good health.

The chain is built from TRBV19 and TRBJ1-1; 7 positions agree with TRBD1. Losses at the gene ends were 6 bases for V and 4 bases for J; bases not matched to a gene: 5. The CDR3 is 13 residues long. From germline, CDR1 is LNHDA and CDR2 SQIVND (reference sequence). DNA of the CDR3: TGTGCCAGTAGACCCGGGACAGTCACTGAAGCTTTCTTT. Protein: CASRPGTVTEAFF.

The V call is TRBV28, the J call TRBJ2-1; D is possibly TRBD2 (7 bases). This CDR3 is built from 13 residues. Looked up from germline, CDR1 is MDHEN and CDR2 is SYDVKM. The V end lost 7 bases, the J end lost 8 bases, and 15 bases lay between the germline ends. This chain's CDR3 is CASTSGGGDEQFF. CDR3 bases: TGTGCCAGCACTAGCGGAGGGGGGGATGAGCAGTTCTTC.

This clone came up once. J is TRBJ2-7 and V is TRBV29-1; 10 bases are shared with TRBD1. CDR3 length: 15 residues. V shed 5 bases and J 1 base; nucleotides not matched to a gene: 8. CDR1 is SQVTM and CDR2 is ANQGSEA in the germline V gene. The CDR3: CSVPETGQGSYEQYF. CDR3 DNA sequence: TGCAGCGTTCCGGAAACGGGACAGGGGTCCTACGAGCAGTACTTC.

The chain combines TRBV6-5 with TRBJ2-2; TRBD2 aligns across 8 bases. Trimming cost V 3 bases and J 6 bases; bases outside gene matches: 9. Germline CDR1 is MNHEY and CDR2 is SVGAGI. This CDR3 has 16 residues. CDR3 sequence reads: CASSYPGGRPAGELFF. The CDR3 coding sequence is TGTGCCAGCAGTTATCCGGGGGGGAGGCCCGCCGGGGAGCTGTTTTTT.

This chain joins TRBV7-9 and TRBJ1-3; D possibly corresponds to TRBD1 (6 bases). The length of the CDR3 is 17 residues. The V gene lost 0 bases and the J gene lost 2 bases, with 14 bases spanning the gap. Germline CDR1 and CDR2: SEHNR and FQNEAQ (reference sequence). CDR3 residues: CASSLANTGITGNTIYF. CDR3 bases: TGTGCCAGCAGCTTAGCTAACACAGGGATCACTGGAAACACCATATATTTT.

The V gene is TRBV28, the J gene TRBJ1-3, with D maybe TRBD1 (6 bases). Trimming removed 4 bases from V and 5 bases from J, with 9 bases in between. The CDR3 sequence is 13 residues long. The germline V gene has CDR1 MDHEN and CDR2 SYDVKM. CDR3 in amino acids: CASSWGARNTIYF. DNA for the CDR3: TGTGCCAGCAGTTGGGGGGCGCGAAACACCATATATTTT.

The chain is built from TRBV27 and TRBJ2-1; perhaps TRBD1 as D (5 bases). The CDR3 sequence is 18 residues long. Germline assignment: CDR1 MNHEY and CDR2 SMNVEV (reference sequence). V shed 7 bases and J shed 3 bases, with 25 bases lying between them. The CDR3 spells CASTPLQGRARIYNEQFF. In nucleotides, the CDR3 is TGTGCCAGCACTCCCCTCCAGGGAAGGGCTAGAATCTACAATGAGCAGTTCTTC.

The sample holds a few counts of this clone. This chain links TRBV30 with TRBJ1-6; perhaps TRBD1 as D (6 bases). The CDR3 runs to 16 residues. V was trimmed by 1 base and J by 10 bases, leaving 20 bases between them. Germline V gene sequence: CDR1 GTSNPN, CDR2 SVGIG (reference sequence). The CDR3 is CAWSAQGIFGGSPLHF. DNA of the CDR3: TGTGCCTGGAGTGCACAGGGTATATTCGGCGGATCACCCCTCCACTTT.

The genes are TRBV7-2 and TRBJ1-1; D gene unclear. This CDR3 is 15 amino acids long. V was trimmed by 1 base and J by 3 bases, leaving 12 bases between them. Per the germline V gene, CDR1 is SGHTA and CDR2 is FQGNSA. The CDR3 here is CASSLGGFLDTEAFF. The CDR3 bases are TGTGCCAGCAGCTTAGGCGGGTTTTTGGACACTGAAGCTTTCTTT.

This chain connects TRBV19 to TRBJ1-5; D is uncertain. The CDR3 extends over 13 amino acids. CDR1 and CDR2 (germline): LNHDA, SQIVND (reference sequence). The V end lost 1 base, the J end lost 9 bases, and 10 bases lay between the germline ends. The CDR3 region is CASSIGGERPQHF. The CDR3 region has the DNA TGTGCCAGTAGTATAGGCGGGGAACGGCCCCAGCATTTT.

The sample holds one count of this clone. V and J are TRBV28 and TRBJ1-5; the D gene is possibly TRBD1 (6 bases). The V end lost 3 bases, the J end lost 7 bases, and 13 bases lay between the germline ends. This CDR3 region has 14 residues. The germline V gene has CDR1 MDHEN and CDR2 SYDVKM. CDR3 nucleotide sequence: TGTGCCAGCAGTTTGCGTGAGGGGGGCCAGCCCCAGCATTTT. This sequence encodes CASSLREGGQPQHF. Full variable domain (remainder filled in from reference TRBV28 and TRBJ1-5): DVKVTQSSRYLVKRTGEKVFLECVQDMDHENMFWYRQDPGLGLRLIYFSYDVKMKEKGDIPEGYSVSREKKERFSLILESASTNQTSMYLCASSLREGGQPQHFGDGTRLSIL.

This clone is a singleton in its sample. The rearrangement joins TRBV7-3 to TRBJ2-1, with a tentative D call TRBD2 (6 bases). CDR1 is SGHTA, CDR2 FQGTGA, per germline. CDR3 size: 13 residues. V lost 2 bases, J lost 6 bases, and 8 bases lay in between. The CDR3 reads CASSLGTANEQFF. CDR3 in DNA: TGTGCCAGCAGCTTAGGGACTGCCAATGAGCAGTTCTTC. The full variable domain, its missing parts supplied by reference TRBV7-3 and TRBJ2-1, is GAGVSQTPSNKVTEKGKYVELRCDPISGHTALYWYRQSLGQGPEFLIYFQGTGAADDSGLPNDRFFAVRPEGSVSTLKIQRTERGDSAVYLCASSLGTANEQFFGPGTRLTVL.

The V call is TRBV11-3, the J call TRBJ2-2; no clear D. This CDR3 comprises 17 residues. In germline, CDR1 is SGHNT, CDR2 YENEEA. Between the trimmed V and J ends, which lost 4 bases and 1 base, there was a span of 16 bases. CDR3 coding DNA: TGTGCCAGCAGCTACGGGCCTTATGGTGGGAACACCGGGGAGCTGTTTTTT. Amino acid sequence: CASSYGPYGGNTGELFF.

This chain uses TRBV5-1 with TRBJ2-3; 7 nucleotides line up with TRBD1. CDR3 length: 16 residues. The germline V gene has CDR1 SGHRS and CDR2 YFSETQ. Trimming took 0 bases from V and 4 from J; bases not matched to a gene: 8. CDR3 residues: CASSLALDRDADTQYF. The CDR3 region has the DNA TGCGCCAGCAGCTTGGCCCTCGACAGGGACGCAGATACGCAGTATTTT.

The genes are TRBV6-1 and TRBJ1-5; D unclear. Trimming removed 4 bases at V and 2 bases at J, with 21 bases between. There are 18 residues in the CDR3. CDR1 is MNHNS and CDR2 is SASEGT in the germline V gene. This CDR3 is CASSANTARRYGNQPQHF. CDR3 nucleotide sequence: TGTGCCAGCAGTGCGAATACAGCCCGGCGGTATGGCAATCAGCCCCAGCATTTT.

V and J are TRBV18 and TRBJ1-1; no clear D. This CDR3 contains 16 residues. V was shortened by 2 bases and J by 2 bases, with 15 bases between the two germline ends. From germline, CDR1 is KGHSH and CDR2 LQKENI. The CDR3 nucleotides read TGTGCCAGCTCACCATTTTTCGAGACATACAACACTGAAGCTTTCTTT. This codes for CASSPFFETYNTEAFF.